Listed here are 8 T cell receptor beta chains from one sample, sequenced in a study of blood T cell repertoires in COVID-19. The table came from immunoSEQ multiplex PCR; TCRdb's copy has only in-frame clones and leaves some out. The sample includes 200,000 to 250,000 clones, about 86% of them seen just once. The specimen sequenced was peripheral blood. These receptors came from a man aged 50-59 years with active or convalescent COVID-19.

The genes are TRBV18 and TRBJ2-3, with 7 bases fitting TRBD2. The CDR3 has 16 amino acids. Germline V gene data show CDR1 as KGHSH and CDR2 as LQKENI. With 6 bases clipped from V and 2 bases from J, the junction kept 11 bases outside the gene matches. CDR3 protein: CASSRDYRTYTDTQYF. CDR3 nucleotide sequence: TGTGCCAGCTCTCGGGACTACCGTACCTACACAGATACGCAGTATTTT.

This chain joins TRBV7-9 and TRBJ1-5; tentative D call: TRBD1 (6 bases). V was clipped by 11 bases and J by 1 base, with 15 bases between them. The CDR3 loop spans 14 amino acids. Germline assignment: CDR1 SEHNR and CDR2 FQNEAQ (reference sequence). The CDR3 DNA sequence: TGTGCCCAGTTAAGGGGGAGAAGCAATCAGCCCCAGCATTTT. Translated: CAQLRGRSNQPQHF.

This chain uses TRBV6-1 with TRBJ2-5; 7 bases agree with TRBD1. J was trimmed by 3 bases and V by 3 bases; bases with no gene match: 1. Germline CDR1 is MNHNS and CDR2 is SASEGT. CDR3 length: 13 amino acids. Here the CDR3 reads CASSDTGEETQYF. The CDR3 DNA reads TGTGCCAGCAGTGATACAGGGGAAGAGACCCAGTACTTC.

This clone was seen ten or more times. This chain links TRBV4-1 with TRBJ2-3; 9 nucleotides match TRBD1. Germline trimming cut 4 bases from V and 2 bases from J; bases unmatched to any gene: 10. Germline V gene lookup returns CDR1 MGHRA and CDR2 YSYEKL. The CDR3 is 17 residues long. CDR3 sequence: CASSRSPGQGATDTQYF. CDR3 coding DNA: TGCGCCAGCAGCCGGTCCCCGGGACAGGGCGCCACAGATACGCAGTATTTT.

The chain carries TRBV4-1 and TRBJ1-3, with 7 bases that match TRBD1. The germline V gene has CDR1 MGHRA and CDR2 YSYEKL. J was trimmed by 2 bases and V by 4 bases; bases with no gene match: 5. This CDR3 spans 15 amino acids. The CDR3, as DNA: TGCGCCAGCAGCCTTCCCGGGACAGCTGGAAACACCATATATTTT. As protein: CASSLPGTAGNTIYF.

This clone was recorded a few times. The sample contains more than one DNA sequence encoding this CDR3. This chain joins TRBV6-5 and TRBJ1-2; 9 nucleotides agree with TRBD1. This CDR3 has 13 residues. Germline lookup yields CDR1 MNHEY and CDR2 SVGAGI. V was pared by 5 bases and J by 8 bases, with 6 bases of the junction left unmatched. The chain's CDR3 is CASSRGQGGGYTF. DNA of the CDR3: TGTGCCAGCAGTAGGGGACAGGGCGGAGGCTACACCTTC.

This clone came up once. The V gene is TRBV5-1, the J gene TRBJ1-3, with 7 bases that match TRBD1. This CDR3 comprises 15 residues. V lost 0 bases to trimming and J lost 2 bases; unmatched junction nucleotides: 2. Looked up from germline, CDR1 is SGHRS and CDR2 is YFSETQ. This chain's CDR3 is CASSLAQGAGNTIYF. CDR3 DNA: TGCGCCAGCAGCTTGGCGCAGGGGGCTGGAAACACCATATATTTT.

By share of the sample, this clone is large. The chain recombines TRBV30 with TRBJ2-1; 7 positions match TRBD2. V shed 0 bases and J 0 bases; nucleotides not matched to a gene: 14. The V gene's germline CDR1 is GTSNPN and CDR2 SVGIG (reference sequence). CDR3 length: 19 residues. The CDR3 sequence: CAWSVRLAVLQSSYNEQFF. CDR3 coding DNA: TGTGCCTGGAGTGTACGGCTAGCGGTCCTACAGAGCTCCTACAATGAGCAGTTCTTC.